This passage covers 16 T cell receptor beta chains from one sample sequenced in a study of CD4+ T cells in melanoma (dated by TCRdb to the early 2020s). The library was generated by the immunoSEQ multiplex PCR assay. TCRdb re-hosts the immuneACCESS table, in-frame sequences only. Its copies lack some clones; in the studies checked, an unresolved V gene accounts for under half of them, and the cause for the rest is not known. Across this sample there are about 14,000 clones, with under 80% seen only once. The ten largest clones take up roughly a sixth of the sample. Sequencing was performed on cells from a culture (not recorded whether cultured in vitro). These receptors were taken from a human donor with melanoma.

The chain employs TRBV11-2 and TRBJ2-1, with TRBD1 matching 7 bases. J lost 4 bases, V lost 5 bases, and 11 bases had no gene match. The CDR3 contains 16 residues. Germline V CDR1 and CDR2: SGHAT, FQNNGV. The CDR3 bases are TGTGCCAGCAGCCAAATTAAGGGGGCTTCTTACAATGAGCAGTTCTTC. Translating gives CASSQIKGASYNEQFF. Complete variable domain (other parts from reference TRBV11-2 and TRBJ2-1): EAGVAQSPRYKIIEKRQSVAFWCNPISGHATLYWYQQILGQGPKLLIQFQNNGVVDDSQLPKDRFSAERLKGVDSTLKIQPAKLEDSAVYLCASSQIKGASYNEQFFGPGTRLTVL.

The rearrangement joins TRBV27 to TRBJ2-7, with 8 bases that match TRBD2. The trim removed 10 bases at V and 3 bases at J, leaving 5 bases unmatched. Germline values: CDR1 MNHEY, CDR2 SMNVEV (reference sequence). This CDR3 is built from 12 residues. The CDR3: CATSGGGYEQYF. The CDR3 DNA reads TGTGCCACAAGCGGGGGCGGCTACGAGCAGTACTTC.

V is TRBV5-1 and J is TRBJ2-2; 10 bases fit TRBD1. In germline, CDR1 is SGHRS, CDR2 YFSETQ. This CDR3 contains 16 residues. J lost 3 bases, V lost 4 bases, and 6 bases had no gene match. CDR3 nucleotides: TGCGCCAGCAGCCATGACAGGGGGCTTTACACCGGGGAGCTGTTTTTT. It encodes CASSHDRGLYTGELFF.

The genes are TRBV4-1 and TRBJ2-7; 9 bases match TRBD1. Germline lookup yields CDR1 MGHRA and CDR2 YSYEKL. V gave up 3 bases and J gave up 4 bases; unmatched junction bases: 4. This CDR3 is built from 14 residues. CDR3 in DNA: TGCGCCAGCAGCCAGGGACAGGGCGAATACGAGCAGTACTTC. It yields the protein CASSQGQGEYEQYF.

V gene TRBV2 combines with J gene TRBJ1-5; the D is unclear. V was clipped by 5 bases and J by 2 bases, with 10 bases between them. The CDR3 sequence is 14 residues long. Germline CDR1 and CDR2: SNHLY and FYNNEI. CDR3 sequence (DNA): TGTGCCAGCAGTCGGTCGGTTGGCAATCAGCCCCAGCATTTT. It translates to CASSRSVGNQPQHF.

This clone was detected only a few times. V and J are TRBV29-1 and TRBJ1-2, with D unresolved. Trimming removed 1 base at V and 7 bases at J, with 10 bases between. CDR3 size: 12 residues. Germline assignment: CDR1 SQVTM and CDR2 ANQGSEA. For the CDR3, the DNA is TGCAGCGTTGAAGTTGTGGCCGGTGGCTACACCTTC. It codes for CSVEVVAGGYTF.

CDR3 nucleotides: TGTGCCACCAGCAGAGGGAGACAGGGAACTTTCCATTCACCCCTCCACTTT. It codes for CATSRGRQGTFHSPLHF. The rearrangement links TRBV15 to TRBJ1-6, with TRBD1 identical over 7 bases. This CDR3 spans 17 amino acids. The germline gives CDR1 LNHNV, CDR2 YYDKDF (reference sequence). V was clipped by 1 base and J by 8 bases; unmatched bases: 11.

This clone occurred a few times. The CDR3 protein is CASSANGQANYGYTF. The CDR3 DNA reads TGTGCCAGCAGCGCTAACGGACAGGCTAACTATGGCTACACCTTC. The chain employs TRBV9 and TRBJ1-2, with 7 bases identical to TRBD1. This CDR3 region has 15 residues. V lost 3 bases and J lost 0; bases outside the gene matches: 5. The germline CDR1 and CDR2 sequences are SGDLS and YYNGEE.

This clone was found a few times. The rearrangement uses TRBV5-1 and TRBJ1-1, with TRBD1 as a possible D gene (5 bases). Trimming took 3 bases from V and 2 from J, leaving 17 bases between them. CDR1 and CDR2 from the germline V gene are SGHRS and YFSETQ. The CDR3 length is 16 residues. CDR3 residues: CASSSGLTGTNTEAFF. The CDR3 DNA sequence: TGCGCCAGCAGCTCGGGGCTTACCGGGACCAACACTGAAGCTTTCTTT.

As DNA, the CDR3 is TGTGCCAGCAGCGGCCGACTAGCGGGGATCCAAGAGACCCAGTACTTC. As protein: CASSGRLAGIQETQYF. This chain links TRBV9 with TRBJ2-5, with 11 positions matching TRBD2. V dropped 3 bases and J dropped 1; count of bases not matched to a gene: 5. In germline, CDR1 is SGDLS, CDR2 YYNGEE. The CDR3 is 16 amino acids. Variable domain in full (rest from reference TRBV9 and TRBJ2-5): DSGVTQTPKHLITATGQRVTLRCSPRSGDLSVYWYQQSLDQGLQFLIQYYNGEERAKGNILERFSAQQFPDLHSELNLSSLELGDSALYFCASSGRLAGIQETQYFGPGTRLLVL.

The sample holds a few counts of this clone. The chain has TRBV30 and TRBJ2-1; TRBD1 matches at 7 bases. The CDR3 loop spans 14 amino acids. V shed 4 bases and J 1 base; nucleotides not matched to a gene: 4. Germline-derived CDR1 and CDR2 are GTSNPN and SVGIG (reference sequence). The CDR3 DNA is TGTGCCTGGACTAAGGGGGCTTCCTACAATGAGCAGTTCTTC. This encodes CAWTKGASYNEQFF.

The chain employs TRBV5-1 and TRBJ2-3, with D possibly matching TRBD2 (6 bases). Trimming stripped 4 bases from V and 1 base from J, with 10 bases between. Germline CDR1 and CDR2: SGHRS and YFSETQ. The length of the CDR3 is 14 residues. The CDR3 loop reads CASSLGGGTDTQYF. The CDR3 region has the DNA TGCGCCAGCAGCCTCGGGGGTGGCACAGATACGCAGTATTTT.

The chain has TRBV2 and TRBJ2-3, with D perhaps matching TRBD2 (5 bases). Trimming left V 7 bases short and J 6 bases short, with 23 bases between. Germline loops: CDR1 SNHLY, CDR2 FYNNEI. The CDR3 contains 16 residues. The DNA for the CDR3 is TGTGCCAGCACGGATCGCCTTAATCCTTCGGGGGATACGCAGTATTTT. It specifies CASTDRLNPSGDTQYF.

This clone has only a few counts. V usage is TRBV5-4 and J usage is TRBJ1-1, with no clear D. Germline lookup yields CDR1 SGHNT and CDR2 YYREEE (reference sequence). V shed 4 bases and J shed 1 base, with 5 bases lying between them. The CDR3 spans 12 residues. The CDR3 coding sequence is TGTGCCAGCAGCCCGAGGAACACTGAAGCTTTCTTT. Translating gives CASSPRNTEAFF.

The rearrangement uses TRBV5-6 and TRBJ1-2, with D tentatively TRBD1 (5 bases). V dropped 4 bases and J dropped 8 bases, with 12 bases sitting between them. CDR1 is SGHDT, CDR2 YYEEEE, per germline. The CDR3 covers 12 residues. The CDR3: CASSDLGGGYTF. DNA of the CDR3: TGTGCCAGCAGCGATTTGGGGGGAGGCTACACCTTC.

This chain uses TRBV11-2 with TRBJ2-5; tentative D call: TRBD1 (5 bases). The CDR3 has 15 amino acids. The V gene's germline CDR1 is SGHAT and CDR2 FQNNGV. Trimming removed 2 bases from V and 3 bases from J, with 13 bases in between. The CDR3 region has the DNA TGTGCCAGCAGCTTATTAGGTCACAGGAAAGAGACCCAGTACTTC. It yields the protein CASSLLGHRKETQYF.